Listed here are 3 T cell receptor beta chains from one sample, sequenced in a study of Ad26.COV2.S vaccination and SARS-CoV-2 variants. Method: immunoSEQ multiplex PCR; TCRdb's copy keeps in-frame clones and lacks some. This sample has some 460,000 clones, with roughly nine tenths found just once. Indicated treatment: some 20 received Ad26.COV2.S at low or high dose, single or two shots; roughly five received placebo; per-sample allocation not given. Sampling took place 63 days after the first vaccine or placebo injection. The sequencing here drew on peripheral blood, taken in a trial of Ad26.COV2.S vaccine versus placebo. These receptors all stem from a person between 18 and 65 years old who received the Ad26.COV2.S COVID-19 vaccine or a placebo.

V usage is TRBV19 and J usage is TRBJ1-5; D is possibly TRBD1 (5 bases). The germline V and J ends were trimmed by 6 bases and 1 base, with 13 bases remaining between them. In germline, CDR1 is LNHDA, CDR2 SQIVND (reference sequence). The CDR3 length is 15 residues. As DNA, the CDR3 is TGTGCCAGTAGGGGGGAAGGGCTCAGCAATCAGCCCCAGCATTTT. Amino acids: CASRGEGLSNQPQHF.

As for this clone: Mismatch with germline at one junction end may stem from a read error. This rearrangement joins TRBV4-1 to TRBJ1-6; possibly TRBD1 for D (5 bases). This CDR3 region has 14 residues. Per germline, CDR1 MGHRA and CDR2 YSYEKL. The CDR3 sequence: CASRQDSWHSPLHF. CDR3 DNA sequence: TGCGCCAGCAGACAAGACAGCTGGCATTCACCCCTCCACTTT.

The chain employs TRBV10-2 and TRBJ2-1; 8 nucleotides line up with TRBD2. With V trimmed by 6 bases and J by 4 bases, 8 bases remained unmatched. The length of the CDR3 is 15 residues. The germline gives CDR1 WSHSY, CDR2 SAAADI. CDR3 residues: CASRAEREQYNEQFF. The CDR3 DNA sequence: TGCGCCAGCAGGGCGGAGCGGGAGCAGTACAATGAGCAGTTCTTC.